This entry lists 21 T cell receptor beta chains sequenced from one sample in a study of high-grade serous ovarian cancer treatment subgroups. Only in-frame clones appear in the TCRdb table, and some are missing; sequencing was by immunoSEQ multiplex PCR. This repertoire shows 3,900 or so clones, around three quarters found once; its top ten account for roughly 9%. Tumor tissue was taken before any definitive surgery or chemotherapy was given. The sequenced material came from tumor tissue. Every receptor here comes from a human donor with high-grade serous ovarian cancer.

The CDR3 region has the DNA TGCGCCAGCAGCACACAGATACTCCAAGAGACCCAGTACTTC. Translating it yields CASSTQILQETQYF. This chain uses TRBV4-1 with TRBJ2-5; D unclear. This CDR3 has 14 residues. Germline values: CDR1 MGHRA, CDR2 YSYEKL. Trimming took off 5 bases at V and 1 base at J, with 11 bases between the two ends.

In DNA form, the CDR3 reads TGTGCCAGCAGTTGGACAGCCGACACAGATACGCAGTATTTT. Protein: CASSWTADTDTQYF. V and J are TRBV2 and TRBJ2-3, with D possibly being TRBD1 (6 bases). CDR3 length: 14 residues. Trimming left V 5 bases short and J 2 bases short, with 11 bases between. Germline V CDR1 and CDR2: SNHLY, FYNNEI.

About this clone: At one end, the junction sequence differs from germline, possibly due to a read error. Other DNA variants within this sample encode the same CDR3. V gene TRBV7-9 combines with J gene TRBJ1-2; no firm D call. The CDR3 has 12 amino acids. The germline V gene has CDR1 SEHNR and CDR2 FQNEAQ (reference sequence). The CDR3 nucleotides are TGTGCCAGCAGCTTAGACGGTATAGGTGACAACTTC. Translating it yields CASSLDGIGDNF.

CDR3 coding DNA: TGTGCCAGCAGCTTAGACGGATCCCTTAATGAAAAACTGTTTTTT. Translation gives CASSLDGSLNEKLFF. V is TRBV7-9 and J is TRBJ1-4; unclear D gene. This CDR3 comprises 15 residues. The V end lost 1 base, the J end lost 4 bases, and 10 bases lay between the germline ends. CDR1 and CDR2 from the germline V gene are SEHNR and FQNEAQ (reference sequence).

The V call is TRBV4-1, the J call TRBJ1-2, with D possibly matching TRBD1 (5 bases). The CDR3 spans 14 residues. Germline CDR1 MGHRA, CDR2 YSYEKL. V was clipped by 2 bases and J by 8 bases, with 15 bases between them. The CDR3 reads CASSQSQGVKGYTF. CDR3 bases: TGCGCCAGCAGCCAATCCCAAGGGGTTAAAGGCTACACCTTC.

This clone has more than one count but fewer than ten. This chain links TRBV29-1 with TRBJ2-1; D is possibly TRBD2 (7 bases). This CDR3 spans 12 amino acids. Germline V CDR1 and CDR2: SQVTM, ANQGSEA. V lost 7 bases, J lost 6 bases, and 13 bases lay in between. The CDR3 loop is CSGERGGNEQFF. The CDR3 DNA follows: TGCAGCGGGGAAAGGGGGGGCAATGAGCAGTTCTTC.

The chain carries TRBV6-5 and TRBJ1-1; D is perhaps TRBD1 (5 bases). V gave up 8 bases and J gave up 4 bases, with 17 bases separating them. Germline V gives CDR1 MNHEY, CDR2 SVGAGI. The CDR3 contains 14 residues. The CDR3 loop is CASSRGGVFTEAFF. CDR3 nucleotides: TGTGCCAGCTCCCGGGGAGGGGTGTTCACTGAAGCTTTCTTT.

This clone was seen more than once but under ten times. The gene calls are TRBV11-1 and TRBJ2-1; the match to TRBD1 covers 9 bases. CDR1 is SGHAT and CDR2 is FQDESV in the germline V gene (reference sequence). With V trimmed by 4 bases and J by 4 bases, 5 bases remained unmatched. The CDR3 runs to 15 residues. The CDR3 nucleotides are TGTGCCAGCAGCTCATTAGGACAGGGGTACAATGAGCAGTTCTTC. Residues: CASSSLGQGYNEQFF.

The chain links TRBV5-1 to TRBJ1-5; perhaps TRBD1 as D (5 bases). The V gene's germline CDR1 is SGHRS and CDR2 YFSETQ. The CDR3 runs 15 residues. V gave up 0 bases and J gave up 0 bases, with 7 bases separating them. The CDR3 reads CASSLDQGSNQPQHF. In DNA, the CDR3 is TGCGCCAGCAGCTTGGATCAGGGTAGCAATCAGCCCCAGCATTTT.

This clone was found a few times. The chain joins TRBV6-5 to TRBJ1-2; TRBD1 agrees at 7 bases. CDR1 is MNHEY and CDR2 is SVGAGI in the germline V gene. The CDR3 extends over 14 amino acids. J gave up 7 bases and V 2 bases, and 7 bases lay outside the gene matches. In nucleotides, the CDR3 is TGTGCCAGCAGTTACCTGACAGGGTTGGGTGGCTACACCTTC. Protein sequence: CASSYLTGLGGYTF.

The CDR3, as DNA: TGTGCCAGCAGGTTTTCTAAGGGGTCTGAGCAGTTCTTC. Protein sequence: CASRFSKGSEQFF. The chain is built from TRBV2 and TRBJ2-1; TRBD1 might be the D (5 bases). CDR1 SNHLY and CDR2 FYNNEI come from the germline V gene. Trimming removed 6 bases at V and 9 bases at J, with 15 bases between. The CDR3 runs 13 residues.

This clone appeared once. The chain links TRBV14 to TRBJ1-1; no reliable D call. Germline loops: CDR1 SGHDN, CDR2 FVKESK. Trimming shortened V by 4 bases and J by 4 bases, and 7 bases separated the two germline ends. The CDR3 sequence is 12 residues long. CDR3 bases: TGTGCCAGCAGCCTGTCGGTCACTGAAGCTTTCTTT. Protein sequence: CASSLSVTEAFF.

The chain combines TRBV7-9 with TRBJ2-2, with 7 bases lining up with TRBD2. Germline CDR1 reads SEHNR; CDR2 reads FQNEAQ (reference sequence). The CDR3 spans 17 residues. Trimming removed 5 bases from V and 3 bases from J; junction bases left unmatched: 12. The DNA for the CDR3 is TGTGCCAGCAGCCCACCAGCGGGGAGAGTCGACACCGGGGAGCTGTTTTTT. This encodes CASSPPAGRVDTGELFF.

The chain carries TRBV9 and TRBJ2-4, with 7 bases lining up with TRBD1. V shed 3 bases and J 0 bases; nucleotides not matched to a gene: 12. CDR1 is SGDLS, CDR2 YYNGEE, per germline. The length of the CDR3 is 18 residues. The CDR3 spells CASSATGIQGLAKNIQYF. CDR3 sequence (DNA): TGTGCCAGCAGCGCCACCGGGATACAGGGGTTAGCCAAAAACATTCAGTACTTC. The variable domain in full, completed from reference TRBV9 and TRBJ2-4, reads DSGVTQTPKHLITATGQRVTLRCSPRSGDLSVYWYQQSLDQGLQFLIQYYNGEERAKGNILERFSAQQFPDLHSELNLSSLELGDSALYFCASSATGIQGLAKNIQYFGAGTRLSVL.

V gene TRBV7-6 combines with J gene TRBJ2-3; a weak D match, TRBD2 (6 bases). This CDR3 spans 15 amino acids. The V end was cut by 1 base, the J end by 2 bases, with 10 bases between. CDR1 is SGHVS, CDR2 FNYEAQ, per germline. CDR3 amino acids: CASSLGGTSTDTQYF. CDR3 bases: TGTGCCAGCAGCTTAGGCGGGACTTCCACAGATACGCAGTATTTT.

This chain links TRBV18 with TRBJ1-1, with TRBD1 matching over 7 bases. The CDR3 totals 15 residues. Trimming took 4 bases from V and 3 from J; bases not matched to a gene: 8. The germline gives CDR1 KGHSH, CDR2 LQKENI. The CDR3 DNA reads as TGTGCCAGCTCACTACGACAGGGATCGGACACTGAAGCTTTCTTT. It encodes CASSLRQGSDTEAFF.

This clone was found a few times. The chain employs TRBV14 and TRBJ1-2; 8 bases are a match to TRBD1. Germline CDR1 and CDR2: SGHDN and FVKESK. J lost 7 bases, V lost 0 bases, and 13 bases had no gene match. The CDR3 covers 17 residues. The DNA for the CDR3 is TGTGCCAGCAGCCAAGATAACAGGTCAGGACAGGGCGGTGGCTACACCTTC. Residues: CASSQDNRSGQGGGYTF.

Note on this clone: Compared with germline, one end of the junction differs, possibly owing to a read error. CDR3 protein: CATSGEGQEGEAFF. The CDR3 DNA reads as TGTGCCACCAGCGGAGAGGGACAGGAGGGGGAAGCTTTCTTT. The chain employs TRBV15 and TRBJ1-1; 8 bases align to TRBD1. CDR3 length: 14 amino acids. Germline V gives CDR1 LNHNV, CDR2 YYDKDF (reference sequence).

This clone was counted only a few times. This CDR3 is CASSPWVGAGQPQHF. The CDR3 nucleotides are TGTGCCAGCAGCCCCTGGGTAGGGGCCGGACAGCCCCAGCATTTT. The V and J genes are TRBV4-2 and TRBJ1-5; a possible D gene is TRBD1 (5 bases). Germline V CDR1 and CDR2: LGHNA, YNFKEQ. CDR3 length equals 15 residues. V lost 4 bases, J lost 7 bases, and 17 bases lay in between.

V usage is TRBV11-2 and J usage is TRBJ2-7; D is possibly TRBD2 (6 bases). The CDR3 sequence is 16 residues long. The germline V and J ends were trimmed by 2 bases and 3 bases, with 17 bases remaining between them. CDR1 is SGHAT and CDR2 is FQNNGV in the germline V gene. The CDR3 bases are TGTGCCAGCAGCTTACCCGGGGCAGGGAGGATCTACGAGCAGTACTTC. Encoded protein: CASSLPGAGRIYEQYF.

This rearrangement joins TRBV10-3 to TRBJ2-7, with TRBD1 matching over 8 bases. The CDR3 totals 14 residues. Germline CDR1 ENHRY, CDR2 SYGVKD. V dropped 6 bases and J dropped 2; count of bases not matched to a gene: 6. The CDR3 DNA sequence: TGTGCCATCAGGAAGACAGGGGACCCCTACGAGCAGTACTTC. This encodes CAIRKTGDPYEQYF.